The clone carrying this TCR beta chain was seen repeatedly, ten times or more. RNA transcripts served as the template for amplifying TCR beta CDR3 regions. Initially, a first-round RT-PCR of the TCR CDR3 employed the HTBI primer set. TCRdb re-derived calls from the multiplex PCR reads in MiXCR, one entry per CDR3 protein. Here the sample spans 300,000 to 450,000 distinct CDR3 sequences, 25% being singletons. The data belong to a study of T cells in Graves' hyperthyroidism and ophthalmopathy. This CDR3 has 14 residues. V was shortened by 2 bases and J by 1 base, with 11 bases between the two germline ends. Germline V CDR1 and CDR2: DFQATT, SNEGSKA (reference sequence).

This chain connects TRBV20-1 to TRBJ2-5; D unclear. The receptor's source is a man between 50 and 59 years old with Graves' hyperthyroidism. Material: blood. The CDR3 here is CSARSLASQETQYF. CDR3 nucleotide sequence: TGCAGTGCTAGAAGTTTAGCTTCCCAAGAGACCCAGTACTTC.